This entry is about one TCR beta chain. Its specificity is unknown. This sample is part of a study of T cell responses to AZD1222 COVID-19 vaccine. Overall study context: Samples with a second dose at about 4 or about 12 weeks were pooled together. Study conclusions and caveats: A mostly white British donor set with more females was recruited, and clonal diversity was possibly underestimated. Repertoire sampling happened only post peak T cell response. Unmutated variant regions are reportedly the target of nearly half of TCRs that are spike-specific.

The CDR3 totals 12 residues. The germline gives CDR1 LGHDT, CDR2 YNNKEL (reference sequence). The V and J ends lost 3 bases and 9 bases, in that order; junction bases with no gene match: 0. Sequencing used immunoSEQ multiplex PCR; TCRdb keeps in-frame clones, though not all of them. The table lists more than 65,000 clones, around 73% of them singletons. Sequencing used peripheral blood, obtained on day 0 of AZD1222 vaccination. The rearrangement joins TRBV3-1 (or the pseudogene TRBV3-2) to TRBJ2-4; 9 bases are a match to TRBD1. This clonotype was obtained from an adult in good health. The CDR3 DNA is TGTGCCAGCAGCCAGGGACAGGGCATTCAGTACTTC. Its protein is CASSQGQGIQYF.